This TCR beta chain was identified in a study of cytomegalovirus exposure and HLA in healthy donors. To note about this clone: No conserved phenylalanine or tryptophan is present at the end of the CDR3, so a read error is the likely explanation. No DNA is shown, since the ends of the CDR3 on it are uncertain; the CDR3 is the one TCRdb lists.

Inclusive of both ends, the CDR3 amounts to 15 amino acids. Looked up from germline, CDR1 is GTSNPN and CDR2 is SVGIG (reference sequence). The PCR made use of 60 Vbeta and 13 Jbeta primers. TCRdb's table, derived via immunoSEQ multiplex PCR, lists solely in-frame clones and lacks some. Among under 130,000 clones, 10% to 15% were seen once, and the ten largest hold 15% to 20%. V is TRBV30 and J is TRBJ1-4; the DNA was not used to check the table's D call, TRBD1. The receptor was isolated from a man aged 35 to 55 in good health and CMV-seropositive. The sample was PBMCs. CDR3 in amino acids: CAWRQVFGPNEKMFL.